This TCR beta chain emerged from a study of blood T cell repertoires in COVID-19. Study as a whole: Samples came from the United States, Italy and Spain, spanning acute and convalescent COVID-19. Sources were T cells, B-cell-depleted T cells, or PBMCs; the material itself was cDNA or gDNA.

Authors' analysis steps: Researchers report that nucleated cell counts were estimated from reference gene primer amplification. Some clones are missing from TCRdb's copy, which holds only in-frame ones; the method was immunoSEQ multiplex PCR. The V and J calls and the clone size are those of that table, but D and trimming were determined from the DNA. The sample holds approximately 170,000 clones, nearly 90% seen once. The specimen sequenced was peripheral blood. The receptor's source is a man younger than 35 who had recovered from COVID-19.

In nucleotides, the CDR3 is TGCGCCAGCAGCCCCCCTTCACAGTCCTACGAGCAGTACTTC. Protein: CASSPPSQSYEQYF. V and J are TRBV5-1 and TRBJ2-7; D is unclear. V was clipped by 4 bases and J by 1 base, with 12 bases between them. The germline V gene encodes CDR1 SGHRS and CDR2 YFSETQ. This CDR3 has 14 amino acids.